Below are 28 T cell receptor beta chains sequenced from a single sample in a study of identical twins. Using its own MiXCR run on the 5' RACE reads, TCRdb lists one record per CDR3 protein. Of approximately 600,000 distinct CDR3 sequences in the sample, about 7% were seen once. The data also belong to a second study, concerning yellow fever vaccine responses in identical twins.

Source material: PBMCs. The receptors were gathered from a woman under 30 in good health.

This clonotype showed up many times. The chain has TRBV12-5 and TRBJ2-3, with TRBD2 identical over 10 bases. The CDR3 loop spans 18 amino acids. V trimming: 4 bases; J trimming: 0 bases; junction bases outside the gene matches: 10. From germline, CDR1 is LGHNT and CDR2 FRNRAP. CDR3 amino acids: CASGSPLGLAESTDTQYF. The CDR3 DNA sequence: TGTGCTAGTGGTTCCCCGCTCGGACTAGCGGAAAGCACAGATACGCAGTATTTT.

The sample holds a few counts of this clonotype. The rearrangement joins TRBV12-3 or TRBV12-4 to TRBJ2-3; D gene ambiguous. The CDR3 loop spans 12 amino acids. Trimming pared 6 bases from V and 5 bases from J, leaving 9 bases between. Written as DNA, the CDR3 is TGTGCCAGCAGCATCGGGTTAGATACGCAGTATTTT. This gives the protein CASSIGLDTQYF.

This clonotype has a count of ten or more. CDR3 DNA sequence: TGCGCCAGCAGCTCAGGGGAAGCGGATGGAAACACCATATATTTT. Translation gives CASSSGEADGNTIYF. The genes are TRBV5-1 and TRBJ1-3; D perhaps matches TRBD1 (6 bases). Per germline, CDR1 SGHRS and CDR2 YFSETQ. There are 15 residues in the CDR3. V dropped 3 bases and J dropped 3 bases, with 13 bases sitting between them.

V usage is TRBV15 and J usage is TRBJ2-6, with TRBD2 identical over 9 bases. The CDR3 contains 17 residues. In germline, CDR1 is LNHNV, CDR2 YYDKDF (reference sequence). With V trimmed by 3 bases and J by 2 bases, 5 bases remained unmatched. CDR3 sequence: CATSRATSGTGANVLTF. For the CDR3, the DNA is TGTGCCACCAGCAGGGCGACTAGCGGAACTGGGGCCAACGTCCTGACTTTC.

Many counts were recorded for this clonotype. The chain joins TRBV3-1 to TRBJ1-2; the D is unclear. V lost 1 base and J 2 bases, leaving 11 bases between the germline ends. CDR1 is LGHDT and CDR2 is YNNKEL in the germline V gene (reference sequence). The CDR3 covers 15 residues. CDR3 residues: CASSQVDSANYGYTF. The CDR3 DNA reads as TGTGCCAGCAGCCAAGTTGATTCAGCCAACTATGGCTACACCTTC.

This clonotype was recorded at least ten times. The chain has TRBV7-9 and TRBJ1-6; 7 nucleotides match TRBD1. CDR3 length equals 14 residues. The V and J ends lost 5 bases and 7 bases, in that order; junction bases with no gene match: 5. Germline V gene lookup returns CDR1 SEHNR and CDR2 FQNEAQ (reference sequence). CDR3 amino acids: CASSVGTANSPLHF. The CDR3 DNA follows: TGTGCCAGCAGCGTTGGGACAGCGAATTCACCCCTCCACTTT.

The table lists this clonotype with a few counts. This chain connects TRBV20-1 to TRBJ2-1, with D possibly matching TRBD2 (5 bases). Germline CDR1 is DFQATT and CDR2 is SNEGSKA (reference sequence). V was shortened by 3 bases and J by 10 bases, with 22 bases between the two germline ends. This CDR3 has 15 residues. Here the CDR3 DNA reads TGCAGTGCTAGTCACCCGGAGGACTTGAGGGTAGAGCAGTTCTTC. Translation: CSASHPEDLRVEQFF.

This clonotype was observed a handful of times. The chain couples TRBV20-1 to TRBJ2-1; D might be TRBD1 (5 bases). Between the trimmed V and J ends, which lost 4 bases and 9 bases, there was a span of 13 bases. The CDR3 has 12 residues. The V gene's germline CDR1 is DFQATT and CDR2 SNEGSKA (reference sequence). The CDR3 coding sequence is TGCAGTGCTACCCTACTTGGGGCTGAGCAGTTCTTC. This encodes CSATLLGAEQFF.

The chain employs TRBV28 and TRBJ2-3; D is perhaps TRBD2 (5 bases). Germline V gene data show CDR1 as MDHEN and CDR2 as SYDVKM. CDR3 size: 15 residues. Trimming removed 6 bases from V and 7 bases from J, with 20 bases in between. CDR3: CASSERETLGNTQYF. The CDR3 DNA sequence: TGTGCCAGCAGCGAAAGGGAGACGCTTGGGAATACGCAGTATTTT.

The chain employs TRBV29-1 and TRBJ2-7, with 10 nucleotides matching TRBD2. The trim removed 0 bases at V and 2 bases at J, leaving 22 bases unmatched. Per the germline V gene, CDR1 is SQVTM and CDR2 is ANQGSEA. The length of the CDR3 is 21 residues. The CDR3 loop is CSVEDKPVDSQTSGLTYEQYF. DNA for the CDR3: TGCAGCGTTGAAGACAAACCCGTCGACAGTCAGACTAGCGGGCTAACCTACGAGCAGTACTTC.

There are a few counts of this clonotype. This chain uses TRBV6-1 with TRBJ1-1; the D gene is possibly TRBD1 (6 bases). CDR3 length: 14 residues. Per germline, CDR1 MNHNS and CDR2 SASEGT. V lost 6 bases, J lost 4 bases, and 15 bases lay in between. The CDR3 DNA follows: TGTGCCAGCAGCACCGACAGGTTATCCACTGAAGCTTTCTTT. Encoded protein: CASSTDRLSTEAFF.

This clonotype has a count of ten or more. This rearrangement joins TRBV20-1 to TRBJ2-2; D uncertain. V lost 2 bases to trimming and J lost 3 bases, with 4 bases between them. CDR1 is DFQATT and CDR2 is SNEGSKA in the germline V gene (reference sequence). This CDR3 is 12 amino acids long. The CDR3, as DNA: TGCAGTGCTAGACAGGACACCGGGGAGCTGTTTTTT. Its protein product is CSARQDTGELFF.

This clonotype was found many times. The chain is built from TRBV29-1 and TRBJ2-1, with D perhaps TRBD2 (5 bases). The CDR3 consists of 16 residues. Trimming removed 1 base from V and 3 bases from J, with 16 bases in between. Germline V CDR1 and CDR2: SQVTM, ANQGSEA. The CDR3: CSVEGPVRGNYNEQFF. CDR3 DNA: TGCAGCGTTGAAGGCCCGGTAAGAGGGAACTACAATGAGCAGTTCTTC.

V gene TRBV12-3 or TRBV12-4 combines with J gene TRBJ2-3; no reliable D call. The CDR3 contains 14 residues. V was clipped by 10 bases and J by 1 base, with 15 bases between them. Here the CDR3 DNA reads TGTGCCACCGCGTCGGCATACCGCACAGATACGCAGTATTTT. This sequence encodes CATASAYRTDTQYF.

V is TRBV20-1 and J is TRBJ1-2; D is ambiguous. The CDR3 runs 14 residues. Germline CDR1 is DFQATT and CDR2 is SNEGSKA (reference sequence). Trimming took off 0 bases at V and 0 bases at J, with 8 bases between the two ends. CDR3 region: CSARDARTNYGYTF. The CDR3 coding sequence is TGCAGTGCTAGAGATGCCAGAACTAACTATGGCTACACCTTC.

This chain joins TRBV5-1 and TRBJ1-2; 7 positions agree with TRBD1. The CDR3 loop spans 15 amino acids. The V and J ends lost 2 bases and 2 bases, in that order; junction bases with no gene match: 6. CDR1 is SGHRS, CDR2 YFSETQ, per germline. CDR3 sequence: CASSFEGAKNYGYTF. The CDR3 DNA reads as TGCGCCAGCAGCTTTGAGGGGGCGAAGAACTATGGCTACACCTTC.

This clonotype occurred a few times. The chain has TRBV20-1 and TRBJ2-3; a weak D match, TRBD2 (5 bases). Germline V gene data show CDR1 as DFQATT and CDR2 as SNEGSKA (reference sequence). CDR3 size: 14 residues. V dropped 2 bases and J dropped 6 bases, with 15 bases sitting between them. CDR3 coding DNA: TGCAGTGCTAGACCCGGATCACTAGGGGATACGCAGTATTTT. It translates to CSARPGSLGDTQYF.

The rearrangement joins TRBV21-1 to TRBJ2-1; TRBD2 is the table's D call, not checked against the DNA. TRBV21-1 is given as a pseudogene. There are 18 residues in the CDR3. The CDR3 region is CASIPFTGTSGRYNEQFF. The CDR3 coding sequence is TGTGCCAGCATCCCTTTCACCGGGACTAGCGGTCGGTACAATGAGCAGTTCTTC.

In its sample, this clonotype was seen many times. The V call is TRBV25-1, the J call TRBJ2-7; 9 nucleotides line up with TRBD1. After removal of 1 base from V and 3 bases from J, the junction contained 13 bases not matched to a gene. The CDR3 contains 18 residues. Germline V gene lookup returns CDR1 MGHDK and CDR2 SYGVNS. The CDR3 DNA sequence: TGTGCCAGCAGTGAATGGGGGTTCGGACAGGGGAAATGCTACGAGCAGTACGTC. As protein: CASSEWGFGQGKCYEQYV.

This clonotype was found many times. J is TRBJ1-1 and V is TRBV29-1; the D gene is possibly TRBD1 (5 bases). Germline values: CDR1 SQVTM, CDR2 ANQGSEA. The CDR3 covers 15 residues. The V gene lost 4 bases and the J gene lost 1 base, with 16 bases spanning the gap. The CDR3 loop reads CSVVVVGGKNTEAFF. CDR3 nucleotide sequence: TGCAGCGTTGTTGTCGTGGGGGGAAAGAACACTGAAGCTTTCTTT.

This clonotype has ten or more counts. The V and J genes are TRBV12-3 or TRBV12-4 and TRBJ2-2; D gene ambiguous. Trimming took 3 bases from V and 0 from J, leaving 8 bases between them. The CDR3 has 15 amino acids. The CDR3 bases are TGTGCCAGCAGTTTTCAAGGCCCGAACACCGGGGAGCTGTTTTTT. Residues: CASSFQGPNTGELFF.

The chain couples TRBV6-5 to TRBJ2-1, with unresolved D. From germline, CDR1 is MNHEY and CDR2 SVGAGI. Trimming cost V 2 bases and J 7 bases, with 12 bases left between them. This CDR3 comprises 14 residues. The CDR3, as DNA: TGTGCCAGCAGTTACGACCCTCGTTGGAATGAGCAGTTCTTC. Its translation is CASSYDPRWNEQFF.

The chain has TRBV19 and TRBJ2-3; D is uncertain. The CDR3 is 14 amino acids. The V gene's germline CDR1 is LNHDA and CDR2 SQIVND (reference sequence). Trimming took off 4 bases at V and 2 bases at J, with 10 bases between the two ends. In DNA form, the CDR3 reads TGTGCCAGTAGTAGTGTGACGGACACAGATACGCAGTATTTT. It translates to CASSSVTDTDTQYF.

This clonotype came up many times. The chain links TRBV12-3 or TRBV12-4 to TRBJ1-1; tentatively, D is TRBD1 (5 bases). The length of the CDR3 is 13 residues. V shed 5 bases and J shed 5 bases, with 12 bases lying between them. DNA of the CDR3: TGTGCCAGCAGTCCCGGGGGGTGGACTGAAGCTTTCTTT. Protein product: CASSPGGWTEAFF.

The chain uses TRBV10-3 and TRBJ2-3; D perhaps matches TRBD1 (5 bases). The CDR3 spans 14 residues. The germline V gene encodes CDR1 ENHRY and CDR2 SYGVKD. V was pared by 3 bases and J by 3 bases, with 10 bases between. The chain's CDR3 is CAISERQKTDTQYF. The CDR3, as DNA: TGTGCCATCAGTGAAAGACAGAAAACAGATACGCAGTATTTT.

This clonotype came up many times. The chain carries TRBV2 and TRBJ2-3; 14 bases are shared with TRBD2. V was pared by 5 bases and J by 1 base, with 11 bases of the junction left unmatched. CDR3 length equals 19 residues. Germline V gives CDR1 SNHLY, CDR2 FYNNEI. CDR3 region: CASSLTSGRAVRGTDTQYF. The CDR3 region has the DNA TGTGCCAGCAGTCTGACTAGCGGGAGGGCCGTGAGGGGCACAGATACGCAGTATTTT.

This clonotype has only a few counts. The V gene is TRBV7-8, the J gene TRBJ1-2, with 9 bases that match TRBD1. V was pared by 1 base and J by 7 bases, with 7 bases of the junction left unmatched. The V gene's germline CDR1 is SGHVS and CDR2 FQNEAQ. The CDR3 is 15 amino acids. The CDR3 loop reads CASSLGGTGSVGYTF. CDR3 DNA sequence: TGTGCCAGCAGCTTAGGAGGGACAGGGTCGGTTGGCTACACCTTC. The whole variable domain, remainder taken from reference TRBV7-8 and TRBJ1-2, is GAGVSQSPRYKVAKRGQDVALRCDPISGHVSLFWYQQALGQGPEFLTYFQNEAQLDKSGLPSDRFFAERPEGSVSTLKIQRTQQEDSAVYLCASSLGGTGSVGYTFGSGTRLTVV.

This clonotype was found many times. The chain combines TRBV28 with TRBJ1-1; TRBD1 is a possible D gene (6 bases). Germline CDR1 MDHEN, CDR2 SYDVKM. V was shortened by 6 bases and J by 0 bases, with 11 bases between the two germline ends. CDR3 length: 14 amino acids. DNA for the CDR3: TGTGCCAGCAGAACCGGACAGTTGAACACTGAAGCTTTCTTT. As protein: CASRTGQLNTEAFF.